This TCR beta chain emerged from a study of beta chain features in type 1 diabetes. Study conclusions and caveats: An over-representation of cells with high TCR expression could result from cDNA sequencing.

cDNA synthesis used the whole RNA isolate, giving expressed TCRB sequences. Generated by immunoSEQ multiplex PCR, the TCRdb table keeps only in-frame clones and is missing some. The sample holds hundreds of thousands of clones, over 10% seen once. Germline V lookup: CDR1 SGHTA, CDR2 FQGNSA. Trimming left V 1 base short and J 4 bases short, with 25 bases between. This CDR3 has 19 amino acids. A note on this clone: As yet, its antigen is unknown.

Specimen: naive CD4+ T cells from blood. The rearrangement uses TRBV7-2 and TRBJ2-5; TRBD2 is a possible D gene (6 bases). The sequence was obtained from a man between 18 and 35 years old in good health. CDR3 region: CASSLGPSAGLRAGETQYF. The CDR3 bases are TGTGCCAGCAGCTTAGGGCCCTCGGCGGGATTAAGAGCAGGAGAGACCCAGTACTTC. The full variable domain, with the rest looked up from reference TRBV7-2 and TRBJ2-5, is GAGVSQSPSNKVTEKGKDVELRCDPISGHTALYWYRQSLGQGLEFLIYFQGNSAPDKSGLPSDRFSAERTGGSVSTLTIQRTQQEDSAVYLCASSLGPSAGLRAGETQYFGPGTRLLVL.